Listed below are T cell receptor beta chains from one sample, sequenced in a study of T cells in Graves' hyperthyroidism and ophthalmopathy. TCRdb itself ran the multiplex PCR reads through MiXCR, one entry per CDR3 protein. The data contain hundreds of thousands of distinct CDR3 sequences, about 14% of them seen just once; the ten biggest clones take up around 4.1%. The specimen was blood. These TCRs come from a woman in her 40s with Graves' ophthalmopathy. CDR3s include the opening cysteine and the closing phenylalanine or tryptophan. The D gene is left open where the match is weak. The size entry is marked missing in some rows and otherwise reads once, few, many or a size class.

CASTSGSGKLFF | TGTGCCAGCACCAGCGGATCAGGGAAGCTGTTTTTT | - | - | TRBJ2-2 | TRBV27
CASSPPWGSLNTIYF | TGTGCCAGCAGTCCCCCTTGGGGTTCACTAAACACCATATATTTT | few | - | TRBJ1-3 | TRBV12-3/TRBV12-4
CASSKATGPSYEQYF | TGTGCCAGTAGTAAGGCGACAGGGCCCTCCTACGAGCAGTACTTC | many | TRBD1 | TRBJ2-7 | TRBV19
CASSSPIGIRGDTEAFF | TGTGCCAGCAGCTCACCTATAGGGATCAGGGGGGACACTGAAGCTTTCTTT | few | TRBD1 | TRBJ1-1 | TRBV7-8
CASSSGANSIYEQYF | TGTGCCAGCAGTTCTGGGGCGAATTCGATCTACGAGCAGTACTTC | - | - | TRBJ2-7 | TRBV28
CASSSPGQSSYEQYF | TGTGCCAGCAGTTCGCCTGGGCAGAGCTCCTACGAGCAGTACTTC | many | - | TRBJ2-7 | TRBV28
CATSRENGKTEAFF | TGTGCCACCAGCAGAGAGAACGGGAAGACTGAAGCTTTCTTT | - | - | TRBJ1-1 | TRBV15
CASSLGLAGPKYF | TGTGCCAGCAGCTTAGGGCTAGCGGGTCCAAAGTACTTC | few | TRBD2 | TRBJ2-7 | TRBV13
CASSYSLGQGYEQYF | TGTGCCAGCAGTTACTCGCTGGGACAGGGCTACGAGCAGTACTTC | many | TRBD1 | TRBJ2-7 | TRBV6-2/TRBV6-3
CASSPGGNTEAFF | TGTGCCAGCAGTCCCGGCGGGAACACTGAAGCTTTCTTT | many | - | TRBJ1-1 | TRBV12-3/TRBV12-4
CASSRPHAEAFF | TGTGCCAGCAGTCGCCCACACGCTGAAGCTTTCTTT | many | - | TRBJ1-1 | TRBV6-5
CASSLLAGTVETQYF | TGTGCCAGCAGCTTACTAGCGGGCACGGTGGAGACCCAGTACTTC | - | TRBD2 | TRBJ2-5 | TRBV7-2
CASSLTDREWSGYTF | TGCGCCAGCAGCTTGACCGACAGGGAGTGGAGTGGCTACACCTTC | many | TRBD1 | TRBJ1-2 | TRBV5-1
CSVDPARSETQYF | TGCAGCGTTGACCCTGCGCGGAGTGAGACCCAGTACTTC | many | - | TRBJ2-5 | TRBV29-1
CASSADPVGRTPSGNTIYF | TGTGCCAGCAGTGCAGATCCGGTGGGGCGGACACCCTCTGGAAACACCATATATTTT | - | - | TRBJ1-3 | TRBV6-1
CASTGFDYGYTF | TGTGCCAGCACCGGGTTCGACTATGGCTACACCTTC | - | - | TRBJ1-2 | TRBV9
CSASSGGYTF | TGCAGTGCTAGCAGTGGGGGCTACACCTTC | - | - | TRBJ1-2 | TRBV20-1
CASSLKGQGNVGVNTEAFF | TGTGCCAGTAGTTTAAAGGGACAGGGGAATGTGGGCGTGAACACTGAAGCTTTCTTT | - | TRBD1 | TRBJ1-1 | TRBV19
CASSFSIGQPQHF | TGTGCCAGCAGTTTTTCGATAGGGCAGCCCCAGCATTTT | - | - | TRBJ1-5 | TRBV28
CASSESSGSYNEQFF | TGTGCCAGCAGTGAATCAAGCGGGAGTTACAATGAGCAGTTCTTC | few | TRBD2 | TRBJ2-1 | TRBV25-1
CASSIDRGEYTEAFF | TGTGCCAGCAGCATCGACAGGGGAGAGTACACTGAAGCTTTCTTT | - | TRBD1 | TRBJ1-1 | TRBV7-2
CASSFGQGEGGANVLTF | TGTGCCAGCAGCTTTGGACAGGGGGAAGGTGGGGCCAACGTCCTGACTTTC | - | TRBD1 | TRBJ2-6 | TRBV5-4
CATSRYRDQPQHF | TGTGCCACCAGCAGATACAGGGACCAGCCCCAGCATTTT | many | - | TRBJ1-5 | TRBV15
CASSEARPSQETQYF | TGTGCCAGCAGTGAAGCGCGGCCGAGCCAAGAGACCCAGTACTTC | few | - | TRBJ2-5 | TRBV2
CASSAYSPLHF | TGTGCCAGCAGTGCCTATTCACCCCTCCACTTT | - | - | TRBJ1-6 | TRBV6-1
CASSYSSTGELFF | TGTGCCAGCAGTTACTCTAGCACCGGGGAGCTGTTTTTT | many | - | TRBJ2-2 | TRBV6-5
CASSVVGGSYEAFF | TGTGCCAGCAGCGTGGTTGGCGGATCTTATGAAGCTTTCTTT | many | - | TRBJ1-1 | TRBV9
CASRPNRGGPQHF | TGTGCCAGCAGGCCAAACAGGGGAGGGCCCCAGCATTTT | - | TRBD1 | TRBJ1-5 | TRBV6-2/TRBV6-3
CASSEVMGQPQHF | TGTGCCAGCAGTGAAGTAATGGGTCAGCCCCAGCATTTT | many | - | TRBJ1-5 | TRBV6-4
CASSVYHRGPAYEQYF | TGTGCCAGTAGTGTCTACCACAGGGGGCCTGCCTACGAGCAGTACTTC | many | TRBD1 | TRBJ2-7 | TRBV19
CASSLSGAFHVLTIAHTQYF | TGTGCCAGCAGTTTATCGGGGGCCTTCCACGTTCTTACAATTGCACATACGCAGTATTTT | few | - | TRBJ2-3 | TRBV27
CASSLEPNRDPGELFF | TGCGCCAGCAGCTTGGAACCTAACAGGGATCCCGGGGAGCTGTTTTTT | many | - | TRBJ2-2 | TRBV5-1
CATSLSSGSFETQYF | TGTGCCACCAGTTTATCTAGCGGGAGCTTTGAGACCCAGTACTTC | many | TRBD2 | TRBJ2-5 | TRBV24-1
CASSGDRKQPQHF | TGTGCCAGCTCAGGGGACAGAAAACAGCCCCAGCATTTT | many | TRBD1 | TRBJ1-5 | TRBV5-8
CAWSRQGAYEQYF | TGTGCCTGGAGCCGACAGGGGGCCTACGAGCAGTACTTC | many | TRBD1 | TRBJ2-7 | TRBV30
CASSSWQHGNGYTF | TGTGCCAGCAGCTCATGGCAGCATGGGAATGGCTACACCTTC | - | - | TRBJ1-2 | TRBV5-6
CASSYLATGPNEQYF | TGTGCCAGCAGTTACCTCGCGACAGGTCCTAACGAGCAGTACTTC | many | - | TRBJ2-7 | TRBV6-5